The rows below give T cell receptor beta chains drawn from one sample of a study of somatic mutations in cytotoxic T cells in rheumatoid arthritis. Data came from immunoSEQ multiplex PCR; TCRdb stores just in-frame clones and leaves some out. The sample yields 11,000 or so clones, 65% to 75% seen once. Material: CD8+ T cells sorted from blood. These receptors all stem from a man in his 70s in good health. Each CDR3 is given with its conserved first and last residue. The D gene is left open where the match is weak. Clone size, where shown, is once, few, many, or a class for clones that have expanded.

j_call clone_size v_call d_call cdr3_aa cdr3_nt
TRBJ2-2 NA TRBV15 NA CATSTPGSERPTGELFF TGTGCCACCAGCACCCCTGGGTCCGAGAGACCCACCGGGGAGCTGTTTTTT
TRBJ2-1 NA TRBV11-3 NA CASSLGTGYNEQFF TGTGCCAGCAGCTTAGGTACTGGCTACAATGAGCAGTTCTTC
TRBJ1-2 NA TRBV9 TRBD1 CASSGTSGTGGNGYTF TGTGCCAGCAGCGGGACATCGGGAACAGGGGGGAATGGCTACACCTTC
TRBJ2-7 NA TRBV4-3 NA CASSQDLVGFREQYF TGCGCCAGCAGCCAAGATCTGGTGGGATTTCGTGAGCAGTACTTC
TRBJ1-5 few TRBV5-1 TRBD1 CASSWRTGKKPQHF TGCGCCAGCAGCTGGAGGACAGGGAAAAAGCCCCAGCATTTT
TRBJ1-1 NA TRBV27 TRBD1 CASRLTGPSEAFF TGTGCCAGCAGACTGACAGGGCCTTCTGAAGCTTTCTTT
TRBJ2-5 NA TRBV7-6 TRBD1 CASSPTGVGETQYF TGTGCCAGCAGCCCTACAGGGGTAGGCGAGACCCAGTACTTC
TRBJ2-7 NA TRBV2 NA CASSRSGGYEQYF TGTGCCAGCAGTCGATCTGGGGGCTACGAGCAGTACTTC
TRBJ1-1 NA TRBV27 TRBD1 CASSPLGQPNTEAFF TGTGCCAGCAGTCCTTTGGGACAGCCGAACACTGAAGCTTTCTTT
TRBJ2-5 NA TRBV4-3 TRBD2 CASSQERASGGMETQYF TGCGCCAGCAGCCAAGAACGGGCTAGCGGGGGTATGGAGACCCAGTACTTC
TRBJ1-2 NA TRBV29-1 NA CSVEFEGNYGYTF TGCAGCGTTGAATTTGAGGGAAACTATGGCTACACCTTC
TRBJ1-6 few TRBV7-2 TRBD1 CASSPRTGLRGNYNSPLHF TGTGCCAGCAGCCCTAGGACAGGGTTAAGGGGGAACTATAATTCACCCCTCCACTTT
TRBJ1-2 NA TRBV20-1 NA CSARETQGYTF TGCAGTGCTAGGGAGACGCAGGGCTACACCTTC
TRBJ2-7 NA TRBV7-9 NA CASLERGTDEQYF TGTGCCAGCTTGGAAAGGGGAACTGACGAGCAGTACTTC
TRBJ2-1 NA TRBV4-2 TRBD1 CASSQDQGTGVGNEQFF TGTGCCAGCAGCCAAGACCAGGGGACAGGGGTAGGGAATGAGCAGTTCTTC